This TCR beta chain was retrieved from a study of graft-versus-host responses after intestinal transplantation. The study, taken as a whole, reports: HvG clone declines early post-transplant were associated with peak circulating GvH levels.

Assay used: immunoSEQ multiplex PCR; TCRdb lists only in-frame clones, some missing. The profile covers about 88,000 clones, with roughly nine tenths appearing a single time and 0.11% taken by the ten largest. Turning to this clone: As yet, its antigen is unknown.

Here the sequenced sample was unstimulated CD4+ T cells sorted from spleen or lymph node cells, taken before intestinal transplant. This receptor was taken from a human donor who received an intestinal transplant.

The chain's CDR3 is CAIRATGGLEQYF. CDR3 in DNA: TGTGCCATCAGGGCCACTGGGGGCCTCGAGCAGTACTTC. The V gene is TRBV10-3, the J gene TRBJ2-5; possibly TRBD1 for D (6 bases). The last part of the DNA fits TRBJ2-7 better; the J call may be wrong. There are 13 residues in the CDR3. Germline V gene sequence: CDR1 ENHRY, CDR2 SYGVKD.